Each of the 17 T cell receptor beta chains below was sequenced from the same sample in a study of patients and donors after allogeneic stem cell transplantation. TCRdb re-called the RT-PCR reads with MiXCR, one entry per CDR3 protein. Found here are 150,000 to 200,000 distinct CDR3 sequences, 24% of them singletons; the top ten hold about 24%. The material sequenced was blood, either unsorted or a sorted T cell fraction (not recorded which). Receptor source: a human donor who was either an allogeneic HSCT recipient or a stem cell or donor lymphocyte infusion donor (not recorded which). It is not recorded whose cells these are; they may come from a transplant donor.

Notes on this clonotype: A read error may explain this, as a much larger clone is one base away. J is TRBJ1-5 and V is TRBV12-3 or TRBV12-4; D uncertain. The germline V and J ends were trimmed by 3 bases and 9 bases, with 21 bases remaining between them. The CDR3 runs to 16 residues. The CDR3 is CASSFHLGPSDSPQHF. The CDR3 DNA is TGTGCCAGCAGTTTTCATTTAGGGCCCTCGGACTCGCCCCAGCATTTT.

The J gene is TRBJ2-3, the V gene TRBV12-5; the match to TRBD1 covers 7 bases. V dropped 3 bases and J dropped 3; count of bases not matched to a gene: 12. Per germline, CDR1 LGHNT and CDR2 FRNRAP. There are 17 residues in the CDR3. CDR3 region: CASGFPDRALSTDTQYF. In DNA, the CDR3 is TGTGCTAGTGGTTTTCCCGACAGGGCATTAAGTACAGATACGCAGTATTTT.

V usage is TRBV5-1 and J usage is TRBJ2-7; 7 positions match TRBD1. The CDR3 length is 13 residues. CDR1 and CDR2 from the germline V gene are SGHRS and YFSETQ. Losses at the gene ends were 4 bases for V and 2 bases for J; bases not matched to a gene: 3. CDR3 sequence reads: CASSRDSPYEQYF. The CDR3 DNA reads TGCGCCAGCAGCCGGGACAGCCCCTACGAGCAGTACTTC.

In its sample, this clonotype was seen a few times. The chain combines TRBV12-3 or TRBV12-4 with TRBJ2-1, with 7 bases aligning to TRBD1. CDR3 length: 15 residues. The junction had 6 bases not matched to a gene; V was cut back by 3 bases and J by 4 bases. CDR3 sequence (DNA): TGTGCCAGCAGTTTCTTCCAGGGGGTGTACAATGAGCAGTTCTTC. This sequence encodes CASSFFQGVYNEQFF.

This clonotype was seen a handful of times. Written as DNA, the CDR3 is TGCGCCAGCAGCTCAGGGTTATACGAGCAGTACTTC. Protein product: CASSSGLYEQYF. This sequence joins TRBV5-1 and TRBJ2-7; D perhaps matches TRBD1 (5 bases). The CDR3 covers 12 residues. V shed 3 bases and J shed 4 bases, with 8 bases lying between them. Germline-derived CDR1 and CDR2 are SGHRS and YFSETQ.

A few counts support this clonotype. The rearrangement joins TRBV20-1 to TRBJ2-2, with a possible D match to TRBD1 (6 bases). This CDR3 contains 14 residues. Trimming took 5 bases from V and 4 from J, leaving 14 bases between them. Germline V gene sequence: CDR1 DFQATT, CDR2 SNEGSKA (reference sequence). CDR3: CSAAGTLGTGELFF. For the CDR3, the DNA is TGCAGTGCTGCCGGGACACTGGGCACCGGGGAGCTGTTTTTT.

The CDR3 loop reads CASSLVAGESEKLFF. In DNA form, the CDR3 reads TGCGCCAGCAGCTTGGTTGCGGGGGAGAGTGAAAAACTGTTTTTT. The chain links TRBV5-1 to TRBJ1-4, with a tentative D call TRBD1 (5 bases). The CDR3 sequence is 15 residues long. The V end was cut by 0 bases, the J end by 7 bases, with 13 bases between. Germline V gene lookup returns CDR1 SGHRS and CDR2 YFSETQ.

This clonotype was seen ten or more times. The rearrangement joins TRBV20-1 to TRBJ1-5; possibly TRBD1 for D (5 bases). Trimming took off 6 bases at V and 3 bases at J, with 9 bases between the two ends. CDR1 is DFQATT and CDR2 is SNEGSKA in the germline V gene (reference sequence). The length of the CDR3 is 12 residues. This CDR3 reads CSARQNNQPQHF. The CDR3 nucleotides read TGCAGTGCAAGACAGAACAATCAGCCCCAGCATTTT.

The CDR3 spells CASSPGDRLLTEAFF. CDR3 DNA: TGTGCCAGCAGCCCGGGGGACAGGCTTCTGACTGAAGCTTTCTTT. The chain has TRBV3-1 and TRBJ1-1, with 8 bases matching TRBD1. The V gene's germline CDR1 is LGHDT and CDR2 YNNKEL (reference sequence). The J segment lost 5 bases and the V segment lost 4 bases, leaving 9 bases of the junction unmatched. This CDR3 is 15 amino acids long.

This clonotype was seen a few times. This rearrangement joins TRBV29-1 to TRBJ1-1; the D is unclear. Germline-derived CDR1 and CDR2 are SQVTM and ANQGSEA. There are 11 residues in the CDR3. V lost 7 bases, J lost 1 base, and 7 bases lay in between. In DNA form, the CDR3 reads TGCAGCGGGTCCTCGAACACTGAAGCTTTCTTT. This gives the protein CSGSSNTEAFF.

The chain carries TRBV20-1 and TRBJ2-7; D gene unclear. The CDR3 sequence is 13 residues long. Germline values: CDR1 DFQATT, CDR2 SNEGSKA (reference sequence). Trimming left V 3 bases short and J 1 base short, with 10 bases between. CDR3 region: CSASVPGSYEQYF. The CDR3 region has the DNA TGCAGTGCTAGTGTTCCCGGTTCCTACGAGCAGTACTTC.

CDR3 coding DNA: TGCAGTGCTAGGGACATGGATTACGAGCAGTACTTC. This encodes CSARDMDYEQYF. J is TRBJ2-7 and V is TRBV20-1, with D possibly matching TRBD1 (5 bases). The CDR3 runs 12 residues. V was trimmed by 3 bases and J by 4 bases, leaving 10 bases between them. CDR1 is DFQATT and CDR2 is SNEGSKA in the germline V gene (reference sequence).

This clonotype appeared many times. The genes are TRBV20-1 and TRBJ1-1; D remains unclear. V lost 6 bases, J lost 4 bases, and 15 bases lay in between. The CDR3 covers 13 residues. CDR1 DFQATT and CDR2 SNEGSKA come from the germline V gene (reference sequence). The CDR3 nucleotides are TGCAGTGCCCCCCAGACACACGGCACTGAAGCTTTCTTT. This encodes CSAPQTHGTEAFF.

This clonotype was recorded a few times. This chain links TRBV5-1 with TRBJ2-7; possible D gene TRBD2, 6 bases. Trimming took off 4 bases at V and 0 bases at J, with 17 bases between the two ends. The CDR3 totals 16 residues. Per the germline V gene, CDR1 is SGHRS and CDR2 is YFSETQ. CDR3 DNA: TGCGCCAGCAGCCCAGTCGGGGGATTTAGCTCCTACGAGCAGTACTTC. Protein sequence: CASSPVGGFSSYEQYF.

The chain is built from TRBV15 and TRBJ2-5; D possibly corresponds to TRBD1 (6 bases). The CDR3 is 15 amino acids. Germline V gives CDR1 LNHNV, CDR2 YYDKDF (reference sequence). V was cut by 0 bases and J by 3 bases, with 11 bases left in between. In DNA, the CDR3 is TGTGCCACCAGCAGAGATCGGGCAGGGGAAGAGACCCAGTACTTC. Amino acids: CATSRDRAGEETQYF.

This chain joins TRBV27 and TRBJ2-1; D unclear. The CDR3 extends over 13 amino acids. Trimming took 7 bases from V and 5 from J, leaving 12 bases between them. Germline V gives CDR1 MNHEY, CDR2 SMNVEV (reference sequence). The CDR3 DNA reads TGTGCCAGCAACGCAAGAGGAGACAATGAGCAGTTCTTC. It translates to CASNARGDNEQFF.

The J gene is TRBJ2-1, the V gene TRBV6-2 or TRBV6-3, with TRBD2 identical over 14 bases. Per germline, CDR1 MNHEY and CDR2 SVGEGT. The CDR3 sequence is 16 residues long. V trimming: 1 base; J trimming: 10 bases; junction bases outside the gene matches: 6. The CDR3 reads CASSYLGLAGDWEQFF. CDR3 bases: TGTGCCAGCAGTTACTTGGGACTAGCGGGAGACTGGGAGCAGTTCTTC.